This T cell receptor beta chain comes out of a study of T-cell memory formation after mild COVID-19. This clonotype was recorded a few times. The antigen remains undetermined. Trimming took 6 bases from V and 2 from J, leaving 17 bases between them. The CDR3 runs 16 residues. CDR1 and CDR2 (germline): LNHDA, SQIVND (reference sequence). Study results and caveats: For second-wave clones that peaked at day 37, SARS-CoV-2 specificity went unverified. Several responding clones turned up in pre-infection memory, indicating that cross-reactive memory may have taken part.

MiXCR, run by TCRdb on the 5' RACE reads, gives a single entry per CDR3 protein. The sample consists of about 560,000 distinct CDR3 sequences, less than 25% of them appearing once. This chain links TRBV19 with TRBJ2-4; a possible D gene is TRBD1 (5 bases). The TCR comes from an adult woman who had mild COVID-19 (a few samples of this study predate the infection). Cell type and time point are not known. The material sequenced was PBMCs or a T cell subset sorted from them (not recorded which). CDR3 residues: CASSLRTGFSKNIQYF. The CDR3 DNA follows: TGTGCCAGTAGCCTACGTACAGGTTTCTCCAAAAACATTCAGTACTTC.